The following is a T cell receptor (beta chain) sequence with its context. The CDR3 extends over 14 amino acids. Germline V gene lookup returns CDR1 SNHLY and CDR2 FYNNEI. V was clipped by 6 bases and J by 2 bases, with 13 bases between them. These data are taken from a study of blood T cell repertoires in COVID-19. Study as a whole: Whether acute or convalescent, the COVID-19 samples came from the United States, Italy and Spain. PBMCs, B-cell-depleted T cells, or T cells were the source of the cDNA or gDNA that made up the material.

In the original processing: Amplification of reference gene primers was used by the study to estimate nucleated cell counts. The method was immunoSEQ multiplex PCR; TCRdb's version includes in-frame clones alone and lacks a portion of them. Clonal size and the V and J genes are those of that table, whereas D and trimming came from the DNA. Here the sample spans almost 400,000 clones, approximately 87% being singletons. During active infection, Seattle patients enrolled and were then monitored through disease. V usage is TRBV2 and J usage is TRBJ1-2, with D possibly TRBD1 on 5 matching bases. The sample comprised peripheral blood. The receptor was isolated from a woman aged 55 to 70 with COVID-19, enrolled during active disease. The CDR3 sequence is CASRRARDNYGYTF. The CDR3 nucleotides read TGTGCCAGCAGGCGCGCGCGGGACAACTATGGCTACACCTTC.